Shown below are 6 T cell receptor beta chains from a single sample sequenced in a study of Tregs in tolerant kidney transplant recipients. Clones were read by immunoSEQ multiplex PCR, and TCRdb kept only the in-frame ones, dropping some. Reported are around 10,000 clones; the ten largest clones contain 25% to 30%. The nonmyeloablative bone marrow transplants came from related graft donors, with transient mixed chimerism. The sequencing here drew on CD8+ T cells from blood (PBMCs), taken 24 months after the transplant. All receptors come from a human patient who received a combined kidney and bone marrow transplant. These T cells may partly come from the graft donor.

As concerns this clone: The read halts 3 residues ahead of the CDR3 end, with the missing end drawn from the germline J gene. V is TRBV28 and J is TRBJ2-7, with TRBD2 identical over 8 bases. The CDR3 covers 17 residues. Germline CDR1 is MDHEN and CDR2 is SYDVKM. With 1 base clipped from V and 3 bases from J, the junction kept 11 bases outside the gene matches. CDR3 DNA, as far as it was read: TGTGCCAGCAGTTTATTAGGGAGCGGGAGTCCTAGCTACGAG. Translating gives CASSLLGSGSPSYE. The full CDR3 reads CASSLLGSGSPSYEQYF.

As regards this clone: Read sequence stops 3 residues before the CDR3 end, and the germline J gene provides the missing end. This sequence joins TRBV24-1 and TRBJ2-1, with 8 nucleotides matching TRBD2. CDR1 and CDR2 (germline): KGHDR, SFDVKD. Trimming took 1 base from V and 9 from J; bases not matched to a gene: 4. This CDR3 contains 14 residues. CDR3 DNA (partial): TGTGCCACCAGTGATTTCTACACTAGCGGTGAG. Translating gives CATSDFYTSGE. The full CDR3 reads CATSDFYTSGEQFF.

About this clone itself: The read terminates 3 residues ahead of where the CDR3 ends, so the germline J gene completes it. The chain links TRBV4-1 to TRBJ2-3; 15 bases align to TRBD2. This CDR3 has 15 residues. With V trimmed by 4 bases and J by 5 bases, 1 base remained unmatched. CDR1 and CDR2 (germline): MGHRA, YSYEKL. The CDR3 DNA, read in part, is TGCGCCAGCAGCCGGGGACTAGCGGGAGGAGATACG. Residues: CASSRGLAGGDT. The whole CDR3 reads CASSRGLAGGDTQYF.

The CDR3 spells CASSQVTVQGYVTEAFF. The DNA read from the CDR3 is TGTGCCAGCAGCCAAGTAACCGTACAGGGATACGTCACTGAA. The rearrangement uses TRBV4-2 and TRBJ1-1; possible D gene TRBD1, 6 bases. The read is 3 residues too short to cover the CDR3 end, so that end is filled in from the germline J gene. This CDR3 has 17 amino acids. CDR1 and CDR2 from the germline V gene are LGHNA and YNFKEQ. With 1 base removed from V and 4 bases from J, the gap between germline ends came to 19 bases.

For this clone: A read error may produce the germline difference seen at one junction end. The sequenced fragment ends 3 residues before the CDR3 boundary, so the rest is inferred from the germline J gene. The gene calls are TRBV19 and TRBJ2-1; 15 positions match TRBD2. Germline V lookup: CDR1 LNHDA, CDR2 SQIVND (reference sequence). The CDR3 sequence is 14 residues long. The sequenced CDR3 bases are TGTACCAGCGGGACTAGCGGGAGGTGGAATGAG. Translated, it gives CTSGTSGRWNE. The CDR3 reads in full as CTSGTSGRWNEQFF. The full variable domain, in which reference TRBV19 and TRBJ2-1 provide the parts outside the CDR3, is DGGITQSPKYLFRKEGQNVTLSCEQNLNHDAMYWYRQDPGQGLRLIYYSQIVNDFQKGDIAEGYSVSREKKESFPLTVTSAQKNPTAFYLCTSGTSGRWNEQFFGPGTRLTVL.

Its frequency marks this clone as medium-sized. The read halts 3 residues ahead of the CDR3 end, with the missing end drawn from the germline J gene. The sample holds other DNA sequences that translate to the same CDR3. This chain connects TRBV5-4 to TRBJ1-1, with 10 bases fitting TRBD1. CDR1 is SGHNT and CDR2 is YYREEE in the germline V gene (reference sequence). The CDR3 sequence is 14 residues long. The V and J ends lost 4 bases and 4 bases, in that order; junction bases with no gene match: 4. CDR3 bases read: TGTGCCAGCAGCCCCCGGACAGGGGGCACTGAA. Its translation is CASSPRTGGTE. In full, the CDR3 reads CASSPRTGGTEAFF.